This TCR beta chain was sequenced for a study of a mutant IDH1 vaccine in newly diagnosed glioma. Study overall: Once 4-6 weeks had passed after radiotherapy alone, vaccination started, or it started with temozolomide cycles.

Profiling relied on immunoSEQ multiplex PCR, and the TCRdb table lists in-frame clones only, not all of them. The data show about 94,000 clones, with approximately 89% seen just once and 0.75% to 0.95% held by the top ten. V lost 1 base, J lost 3 bases, and 19 bases lay in between. Germline lookup yields CDR1 WNHNN and CDR2 SYGVQD (reference sequence). This CDR3 region has 17 residues. The sample's time point: week 47, end of study. The study gave 300 ug of mutant IDH1 20-mer peptide per vaccine dose, with topical imiquimod. Worth noting for this clone: The target antigen is unknown.

This chain links TRBV10-1 with TRBJ2-7, with D perhaps matching TRBD2 (6 bases). This TCR was recovered from a woman between 45 and 60 years old with glioma. Material: PBMCs, obtained from a glioma patient whose treatment included an IDH1 peptide vaccine. Here the CDR3 reads CASSELGVGAGGYEQYF. The DNA for the CDR3 is TGCGCCAGCAGTGAGTTGGGAGTCGGGGCCGGGGGCTACGAGCAGTACTTC.